The source of this T cell receptor (beta chain) is a study of blood T cells in healthy people across ages. Findings of the study overall: Compared with aged donors, long-lived donors showed fewer expanded clones, suggesting selection.

About this clonotype: Its antigen is undetermined.

Primers used in a second PCR of roughly 6 to 11 cycles were a sample-barcoded 5' primer and a J-beta primer mix. TCRdb ran MiXCR on the 5' RACE reads and lists one entry per CDR3 protein. The sample contains over 700,000 distinct CDR3 sequences, 20% to 25% of which appear only once. This CDR3 contains 16 residues. With 3 bases removed from V and 0 bases from J, the gap between germline ends came to 14 bases. Germline V gives CDR1 SGHTA, CDR2 FQGTGA. The same sample was also studied in work on T cells of mothers and their children.

This sequence originates from a boy aged 5-17 years in good health. The sequencing sample was made of blood. V is TRBV7-3 and J is TRBJ1-1; D uncertain. CDR3: CASSLEKGTMNTEAFF. CDR3 sequence (DNA): TGTGCCAGCAGCTTGGAAAAGGGCACCATGAACACTGAAGCTTTCTTT.